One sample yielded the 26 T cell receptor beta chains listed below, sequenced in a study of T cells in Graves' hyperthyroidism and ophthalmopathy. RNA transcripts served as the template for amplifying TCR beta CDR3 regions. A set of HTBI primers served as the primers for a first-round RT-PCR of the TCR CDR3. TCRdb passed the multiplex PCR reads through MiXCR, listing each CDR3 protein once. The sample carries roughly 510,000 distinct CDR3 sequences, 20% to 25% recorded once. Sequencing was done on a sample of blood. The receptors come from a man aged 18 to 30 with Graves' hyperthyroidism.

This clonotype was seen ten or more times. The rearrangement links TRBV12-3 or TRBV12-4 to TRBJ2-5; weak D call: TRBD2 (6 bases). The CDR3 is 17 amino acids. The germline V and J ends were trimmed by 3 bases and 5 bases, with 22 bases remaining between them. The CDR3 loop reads CASSFSGGFLPGETQYF. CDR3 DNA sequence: TGTGCCAGCAGTTTTTCTGGGGGGTTCCTTCCCGGGGAGACCCAGTACTTC.

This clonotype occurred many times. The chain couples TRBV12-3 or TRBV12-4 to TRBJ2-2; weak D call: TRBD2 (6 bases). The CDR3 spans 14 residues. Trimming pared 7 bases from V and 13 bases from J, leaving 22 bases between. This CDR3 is CASMYRLGSSVLFF. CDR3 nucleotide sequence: TGTGCCAGCATGTATAGACTAGGGAGTAGTGTGCTGTTTTTT.

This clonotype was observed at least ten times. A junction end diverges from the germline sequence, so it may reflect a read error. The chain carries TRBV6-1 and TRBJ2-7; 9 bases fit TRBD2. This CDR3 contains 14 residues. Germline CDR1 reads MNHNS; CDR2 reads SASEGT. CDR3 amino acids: CASSKAGGVYEQYF. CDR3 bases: TGTGCCAGCAGTAAAGCGGGGGGCGTGTACGAGCAGTACTTC.

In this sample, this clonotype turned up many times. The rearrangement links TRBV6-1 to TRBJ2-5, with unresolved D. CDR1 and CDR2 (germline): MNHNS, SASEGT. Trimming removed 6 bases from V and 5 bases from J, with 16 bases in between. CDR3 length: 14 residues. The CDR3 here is CASSSPLGSETQYF. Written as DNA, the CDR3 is TGTGCCAGCAGCTCACCCCTGGGAAGTGAGACCCAGTACTTC.

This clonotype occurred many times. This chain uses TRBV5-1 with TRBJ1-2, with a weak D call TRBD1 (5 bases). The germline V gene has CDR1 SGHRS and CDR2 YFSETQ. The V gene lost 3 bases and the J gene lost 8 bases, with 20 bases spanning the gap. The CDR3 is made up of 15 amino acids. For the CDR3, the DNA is TGCGCCAGCAGCTCCTCTCAGGGCCCTATAGGGGGCTACACCTTC. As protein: CASSSSQGPIGGYTF.

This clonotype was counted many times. The CDR3 loop is CASSPTGDGYTF. DNA of the CDR3: TGTGCCAGCTCCCCTACAGGGGATGGCTACACCTTC. The chain joins TRBV2 to TRBJ1-2, with 7 bases lining up with TRBD1. Trimming at V came to 8 bases and at J to 6 bases, leaving 6 bases not matched to a gene. In germline, CDR1 is SNHLY, CDR2 FYNNEI. The length of the CDR3 is 12 residues.

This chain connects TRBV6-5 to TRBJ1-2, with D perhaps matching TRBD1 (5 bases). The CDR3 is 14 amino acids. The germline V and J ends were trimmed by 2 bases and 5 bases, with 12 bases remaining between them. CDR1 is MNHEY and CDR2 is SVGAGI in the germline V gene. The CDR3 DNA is TGTGCCAGCAGTTACGAAGGGGCTCAATATGGCTACACCTTC. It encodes CASSYEGAQYGYTF.

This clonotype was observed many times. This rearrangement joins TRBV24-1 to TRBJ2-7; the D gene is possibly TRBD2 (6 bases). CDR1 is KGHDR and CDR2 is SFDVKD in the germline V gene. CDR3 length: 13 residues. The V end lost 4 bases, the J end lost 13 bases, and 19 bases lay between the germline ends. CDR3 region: CATSDNAGHGLYF. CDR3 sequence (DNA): TGTGCCACCAGTGACAACGCGGGGCACGGTCTTTACTTC.

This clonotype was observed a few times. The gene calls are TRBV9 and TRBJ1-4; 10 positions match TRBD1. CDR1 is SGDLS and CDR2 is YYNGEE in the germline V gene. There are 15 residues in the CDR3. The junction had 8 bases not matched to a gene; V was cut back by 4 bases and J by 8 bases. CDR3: CASSPLTGGYEKLFF. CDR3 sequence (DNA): TGTGCCAGCAGCCCCTTGACAGGGGGCTACGAAAAACTGTTTTTT.

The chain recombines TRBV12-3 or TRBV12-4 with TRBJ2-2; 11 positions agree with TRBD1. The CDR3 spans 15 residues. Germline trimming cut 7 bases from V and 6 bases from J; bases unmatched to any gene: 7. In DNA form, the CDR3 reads TGTGCCAGCAAGATGGGGACAGGGGGTCCCGGGGAGCTGTTTTTT. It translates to CASKMGTGGPGELFF.

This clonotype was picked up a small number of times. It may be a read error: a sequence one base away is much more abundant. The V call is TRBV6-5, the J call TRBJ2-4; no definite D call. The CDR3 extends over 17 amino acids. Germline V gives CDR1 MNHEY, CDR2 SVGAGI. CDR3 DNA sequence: TGTGCCAGCAGTTACTTCGTAAAGGGTTTAGCCAAAAACATTAAGTACTTC. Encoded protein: CASSYFVKGLAKNIKYF.

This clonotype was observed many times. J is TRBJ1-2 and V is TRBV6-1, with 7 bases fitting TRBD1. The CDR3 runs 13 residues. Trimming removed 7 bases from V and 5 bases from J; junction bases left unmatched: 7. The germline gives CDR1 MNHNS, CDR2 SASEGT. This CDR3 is CASTYGTAYGYTF. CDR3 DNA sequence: TGTGCCAGCACCTATGGGACAGCATATGGCTACACCTTC.

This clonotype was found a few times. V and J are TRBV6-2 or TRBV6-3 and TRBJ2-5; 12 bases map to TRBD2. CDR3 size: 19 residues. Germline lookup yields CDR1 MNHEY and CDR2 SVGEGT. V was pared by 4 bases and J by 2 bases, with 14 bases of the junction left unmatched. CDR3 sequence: CASSWELAGGPIKQETQYF. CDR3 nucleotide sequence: TGTGCCAGCAGTTGGGAACTAGCGGGGGGCCCGATAAAACAAGAGACCCAGTACTTC.

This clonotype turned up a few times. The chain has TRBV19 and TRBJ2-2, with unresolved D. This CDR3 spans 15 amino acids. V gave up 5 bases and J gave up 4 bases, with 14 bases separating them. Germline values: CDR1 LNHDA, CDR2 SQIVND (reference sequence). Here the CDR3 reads CASSSYTSGTGELFF. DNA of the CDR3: TGTGCCAGTAGTTCGTACACGTCTGGCACCGGGGAGCTGTTTTTT.

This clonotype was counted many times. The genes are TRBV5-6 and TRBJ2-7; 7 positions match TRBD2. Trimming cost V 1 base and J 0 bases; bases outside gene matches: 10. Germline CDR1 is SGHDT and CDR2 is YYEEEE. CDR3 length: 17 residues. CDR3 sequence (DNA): TGTGCCAGCAGCTTGAACCCATGGCTAGCGGACTCCTACGAGCAGTACTTC. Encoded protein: CASSLNPWLADSYEQYF.

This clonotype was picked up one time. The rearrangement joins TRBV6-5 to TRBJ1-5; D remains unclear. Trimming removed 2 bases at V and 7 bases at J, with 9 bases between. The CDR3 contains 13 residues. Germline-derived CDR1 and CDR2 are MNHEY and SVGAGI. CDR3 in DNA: TGTGCCAGCAGTTACGCGTTACGGCAGCCCCAGCATTTT. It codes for CASSYALRQPQHF.

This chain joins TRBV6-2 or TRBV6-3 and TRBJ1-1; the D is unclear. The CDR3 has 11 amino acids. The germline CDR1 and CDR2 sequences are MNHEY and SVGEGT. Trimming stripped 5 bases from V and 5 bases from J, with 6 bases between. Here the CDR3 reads CASSKDTEAFF. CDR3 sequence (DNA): TGTGCCAGCAGTAAAGATACTGAAGCTTTCTTT.

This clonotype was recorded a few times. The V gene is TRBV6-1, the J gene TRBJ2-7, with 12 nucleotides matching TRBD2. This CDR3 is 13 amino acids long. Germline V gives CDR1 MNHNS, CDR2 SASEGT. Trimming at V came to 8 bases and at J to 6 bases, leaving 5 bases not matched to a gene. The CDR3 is CASGLAGQGEQYF. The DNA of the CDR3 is TGTGCCAGCGGACTAGCGGGGCAGGGCGAGCAGTACTTC.

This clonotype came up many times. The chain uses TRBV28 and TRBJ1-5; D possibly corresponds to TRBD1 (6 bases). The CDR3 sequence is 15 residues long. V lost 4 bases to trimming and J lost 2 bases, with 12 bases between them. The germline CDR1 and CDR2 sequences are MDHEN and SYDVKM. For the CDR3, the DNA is TGTGCCAGCAGTTCATCAGGGGAAGGCAATCAGCCCCAGCATTTT. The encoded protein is CASSSSGEGNQPQHF.

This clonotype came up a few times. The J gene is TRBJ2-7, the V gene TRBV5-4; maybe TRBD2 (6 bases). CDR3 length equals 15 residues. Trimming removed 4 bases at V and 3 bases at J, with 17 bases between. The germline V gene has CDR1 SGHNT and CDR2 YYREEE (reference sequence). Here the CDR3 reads CASSLPGVSDYEQYF. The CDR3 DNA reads TGTGCCAGCAGCCTCCCGGGGGTCTCTGACTACGAGCAGTACTTC.

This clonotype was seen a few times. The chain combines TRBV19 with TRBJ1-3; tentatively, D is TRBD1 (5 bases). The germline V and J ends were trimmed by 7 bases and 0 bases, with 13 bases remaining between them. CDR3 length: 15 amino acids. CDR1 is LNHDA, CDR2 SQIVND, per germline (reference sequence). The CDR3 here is CASTPGTFSGNTIYF. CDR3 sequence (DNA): TGTGCCAGTACCCCAGGGACGTTCTCTGGAAACACCATATATTTT. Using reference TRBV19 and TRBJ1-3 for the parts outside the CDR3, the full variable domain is DGGITQSPKYLFRKEGQNVTLSCEQNLNHDAMYWYRQDPGQGLRLIYYSQIVNDFQKGDIAEGYSVSREKKESFPLTVTSAQKNPTAFYLCASTPGTFSGNTIYFGEGSWLTVV.

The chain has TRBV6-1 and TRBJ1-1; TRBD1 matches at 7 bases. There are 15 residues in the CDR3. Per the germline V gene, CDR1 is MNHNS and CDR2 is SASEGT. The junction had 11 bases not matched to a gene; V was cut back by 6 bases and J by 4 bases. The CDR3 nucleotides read TGTGCCAGCAGCCACCCGACAGGGCCGGCCACTGAAGCTTTCTTT. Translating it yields CASSHPTGPATEAFF.

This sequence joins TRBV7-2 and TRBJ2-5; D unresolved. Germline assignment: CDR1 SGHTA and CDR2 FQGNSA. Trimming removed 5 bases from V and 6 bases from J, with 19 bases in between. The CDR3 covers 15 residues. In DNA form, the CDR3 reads TGTGCCAGCAGCCTACGGTGGGGTTCGGAACAGACCCAGTACTTC. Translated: CASSLRWGSEQTQYF.

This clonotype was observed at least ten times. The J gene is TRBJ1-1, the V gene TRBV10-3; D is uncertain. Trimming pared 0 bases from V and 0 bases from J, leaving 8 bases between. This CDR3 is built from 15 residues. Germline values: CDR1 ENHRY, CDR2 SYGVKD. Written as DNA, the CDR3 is TGTGCCATCAGTGAGTCGGAAGCCATGAACACTGAAGCTTTCTTT. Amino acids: CAISESEAMNTEAFF.

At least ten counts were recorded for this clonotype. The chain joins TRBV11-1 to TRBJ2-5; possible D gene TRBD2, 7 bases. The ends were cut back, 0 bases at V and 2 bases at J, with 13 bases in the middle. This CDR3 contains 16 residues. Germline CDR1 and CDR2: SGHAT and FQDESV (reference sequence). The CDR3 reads CASSLARGAVQETQYF. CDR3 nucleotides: TGTGCCAGCAGCTTAGCCCGGGGGGCCGTGCAAGAGACCCAGTACTTC.

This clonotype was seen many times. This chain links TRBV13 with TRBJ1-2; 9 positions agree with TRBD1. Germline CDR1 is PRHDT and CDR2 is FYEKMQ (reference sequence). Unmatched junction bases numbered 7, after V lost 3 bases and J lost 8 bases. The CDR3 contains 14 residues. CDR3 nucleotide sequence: TGTGCCAGCAGCTTGGACGGACAGGGGATCGGCTACACCTTC. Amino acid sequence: CASSLDGQGIGYTF.